This T cell receptor beta chain is drawn from a study of blood T cell repertoires in COVID-19 (dated by TCRdb to about 2020). About the investigation overall: Samples covering the acute and convalescent phases of COVID-19 were provided by collaborators in the United States, Italy and Spain. The samples were drawn from the first 160 participants of the ongoing ImmuneRACE study and from roughly 1,300 subjects provided by 6 global collaborators. A freely available public database, intended as a resource for researchers studying the immune response to SARS-CoV-2, is where the repertoires were released. The material from the prospective study consisted of cDNA or gDNA derived from T cells, B-cell-depleted T cells, or PBMCs. A de-identified subject ID, COVID-19 status, age in years and sex were almost always included in the sample metadata. Deeply sampled blood TCRbeta repertoires from subjects exposed to, actively infected with, or recovered from COVID-19 were included in the dataset. HLA class I and class II types, where available, came from metadata supplied by the sample provider rather than from assay-based typing. Summary of the overall study and its limitations: The amount of clinical and demographic metadata varied by source and participant and was provided uncurated.

The immunoSEQ Assay, a bias-controlled multiplex PCR, was used to amplify TCRbeta CDR3 regions from genomic DNA. Concerning the study's data processing: The number of nucleated cells in each sample was estimated by amplification of reference gene primers within the assay. To quantify the absolute abundance of each unique TCRbeta CDR3 rearrangement, sequence reads were collapsed and filtered. For each sample, productive Simpson clonality was calculated as the square root of Simpson's diversity index over productive rearrangements. As stored in TCRdb, this immuneACCESS dataset retains in-frame rearrangements with V and J assigned. A fraction of the clones does not appear; measured against another copy, unresolved V genes explain less than half of the discrepancy, and the remainder lacks a known reason. The V and J calls and clone size were taken over from that table, and D and trimming were inferred from the DNA. The sample table shows 44,000 or so clones, and roughly 70% are seen once. 6.2% of the sample belongs to the ten largest clones.

To note about this clone: It lacks a known antigen. Per-nucleotide qualities are absent, and no much larger clonotype sits a single base away.

The collaborating institutions used their own protocols to collect whole blood in K2EDTA tubes. Collaborator samples were shipped for TCRbeta analysis as frozen whole blood, isolated PBMCs, or DNA extracted from either sample type. The TCR comes from a man of 80 years or more with acute or convalescent COVID-19. The specimen sequenced was peripheral blood.

The DNA is as follows: TGTGCCAGCAGCTTCGCGGGACAGGGTGACAGCACTGAAGCTTTCTTT. Its product reads: CASSFAGQGDSTEAFF. The chain is made from TRBV11-2 and TRBJ1-1; TRBD1 lines up with 9 middle nucleotides. The germline V gene sets CDR1 to SGHAT and CDR2 to FQNNGV. Reading from cysteine to phenylalanine, the CDR3 counts 16 amino acids. The DNA shown is the 48-base CDR3, in frame from base 1. Germline trimming amounts to 3 bases on V and 4 bases on J, with 9 as the count of junction bases outside the gene matches.